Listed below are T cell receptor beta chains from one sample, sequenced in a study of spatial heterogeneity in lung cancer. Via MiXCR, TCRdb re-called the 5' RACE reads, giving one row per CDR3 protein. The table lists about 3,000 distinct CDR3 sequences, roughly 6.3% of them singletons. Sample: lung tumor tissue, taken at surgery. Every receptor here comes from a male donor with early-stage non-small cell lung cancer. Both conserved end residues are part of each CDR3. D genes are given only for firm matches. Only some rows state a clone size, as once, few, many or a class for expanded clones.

CDR3: CASSYSRTGDGTIYF; DNA: TGTGCCAGCAGTTACTCTAGGACAGGGGACGGCACCATATATTTT; V: TRBV6-5; D: TRBD1; size: medium-sized; J: TRBJ1-3
CDR3: CASSRDRLTGELFF; DNA: TGTGCCAGCAGCCGAGACAGACTGACCGGGGAGCTGTTTTTT; V: TRBV27; D: .; size: medium-sized; J: TRBJ2-2
CDR3: CASTPDPGAPGEQYF; DNA: TGTGCCAGCACCCCAGACCCGGGGGCGCCGGGCGAGCAGTACTTC; V: TRBV5-6; D: .; size: medium-sized; J: TRBJ2-7
CDR3: CSAKGLSSYEQYF; DNA: TGCAGTGCTAAGGGGCTCAGCTCCTACGAGCAGTACTTC; V: TRBV20-1; D: .; size: medium-sized; J: TRBJ2-7
CDR3: CASSYSGSGAPYEQYF; DNA: TGTGCCAGCAGTTACTCGGGTAGCGGGGCCCCCTACGAGCAGTACTTC; V: TRBV6-6; D: TRBD2; size: medium-sized; J: TRBJ2-7
CDR3: CASSLEWSGATNTGELFF; DNA: TGCGCCAGCAGCCTGGAATGGAGCGGGGCTACGAACACCGGGGAGCTGTTTTTT; V: TRBV5-1; D: TRBD2; size: medium-sized; J: TRBJ2-2
CDR3: CASRQGRTEAFF; DNA: TGTGCCAGCAGGCAGGGGAGGACTGAAGCTTTCTTT; V: TRBV6-5; D: .; size: medium-sized; J: TRBJ1-1
CDR3: CASSPGLASDTQYF; DNA: TGTGCCAGCAGCCCGGGACTAGCCTCAGATACGCAGTATTTT; V: TRBV7-2; D: TRBD2; size: medium-sized; J: TRBJ2-3
CDR3: CASSPGQNPQQYF; DNA: TGTGCCAGCTCACCCGGGCAGAATCCACAGCAGTACTTC; V: TRBV18; D: .; size: medium-sized; J: TRBJ2-7
CDR3: CASSHRLSPSGRANEQFF; DNA: TGTGCCAGCAGCCATCGACTAAGTCCTAGCGGGAGGGCCAATGAGCAGTTCTTC; V: TRBV6-5; D: TRBD2; size: medium-sized; J: TRBJ2-1
CDR3: CASSSGRSTDTQYF; DNA: TGTGCCAGCAGCTCCGGACGAAGCACAGATACGCAGTATTTT; V: TRBV11-3; D: .; size: .; J: TRBJ2-3
CDR3: CAISDPQGAGSNQPQHF; DNA: TGTGCCATCAGTGATCCACAGGGGGCGGGTAGCAATCAGCCCCAGCATTTT; V: TRBV10-3; D: TRBD1; size: medium-sized; J: TRBJ1-5
CDR3: CSAAPGPEQYF; DNA: TGCAGTGCGGCTCCCGGTCCCGAGCAGTACTTC; V: TRBV20-1; D: .; size: few; J: TRBJ2-7